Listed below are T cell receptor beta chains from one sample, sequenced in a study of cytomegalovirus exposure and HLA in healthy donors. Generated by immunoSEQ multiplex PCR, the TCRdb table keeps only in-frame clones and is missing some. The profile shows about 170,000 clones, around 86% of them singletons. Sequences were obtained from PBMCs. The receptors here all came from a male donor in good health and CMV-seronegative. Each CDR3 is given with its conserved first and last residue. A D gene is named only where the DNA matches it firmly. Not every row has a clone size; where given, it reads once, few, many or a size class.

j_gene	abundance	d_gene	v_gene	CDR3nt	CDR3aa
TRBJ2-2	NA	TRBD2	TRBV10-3	TGTGCCATACGGTCTAGCGGTGGCACCGGGGAGCTGTTTTTT	CAIRSSGGTGELFF
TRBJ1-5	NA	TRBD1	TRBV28	TGTGCCAGCAGCACACCTCAGACAGGGGATCGCAATCAGCCCCAGCATTTT	CASSTPQTGDRNQPQHF
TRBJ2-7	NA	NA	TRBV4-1	TGCGCCAGCAGCCAAGGCACGGTCTCCTACGAGCAGTACTTC	CASSQGTVSYEQYF
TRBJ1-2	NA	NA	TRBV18	TGTGCCAGCTCACCGTTTTACCTACAGGGCCATGTGCAGGGCTACACCTTC	CASSPFYLQGHVQGYTF
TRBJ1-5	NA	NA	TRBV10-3	TGTGCCATCAGTGAGGGGCTCTATCAGCCCCGGCATTTT	CAISEGLYQPRHF
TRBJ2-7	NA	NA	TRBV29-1	TGCAGCGTTGGCCAGAATGCCTACGAGCAGTACTTC	CSVGQNAYEQYF
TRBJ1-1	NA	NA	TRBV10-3	TGTGCCATCAGTGACCCAGGGGTGAACACTGAAGCTTTCTTT	CAISDPGVNTEAFF
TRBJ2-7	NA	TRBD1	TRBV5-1	TGCGCCAGCAGCCCCAGACAGGGGGCGAACTACGAGCAGTACTTC	CASSPRQGANYEQYF
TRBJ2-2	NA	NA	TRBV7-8	TGTGCCAGCAGCTTAACTTATACGTACACCGGGGAGCTGTTTTTT	CASSLTYTYTGELFF
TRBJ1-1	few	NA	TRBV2	TGTGCCAGCAGTGAGCGGTCCATGAACACTGAAGCTTTCTTT	CASSERSMNTEAFF
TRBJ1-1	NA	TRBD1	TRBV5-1	TGCGCCAGCAGCCGACAGGGAAACACTGAAGCTTTCTTT	CASSRQGNTEAFF
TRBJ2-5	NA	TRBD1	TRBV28	TGTGCCAGCAGGACAGGGCCGGGGGAGACCCAGTACTTC	CASRTGPGETQYF
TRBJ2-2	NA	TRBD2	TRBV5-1	TGCGCCAGCAGCTTGGCAGCGGGGGACACCGGGGAGCTGTTTTTT	CASSLAAGDTGELFF
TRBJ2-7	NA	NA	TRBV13	TGTGCCAGCAGCCCGACAGGTGTCTACGAGCAGTACTTC	CASSPTGVYEQYF
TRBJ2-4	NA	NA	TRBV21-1	TGTGCCAGCAGCCCAAATAGGGCAGGGCCTATGTACTTC	CASSPNRAGPMYF
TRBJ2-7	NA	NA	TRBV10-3	TGTGCCATCAGTCAGTCCGGCTCCTACGAGCAGTACTTC	CAISQSGSYEQYF
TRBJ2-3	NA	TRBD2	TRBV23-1	TGCGCCAGCAGTCGCCAGCGGGACAGCACAGATACGCAGTATTTT	CASSRQRDSTDTQYF
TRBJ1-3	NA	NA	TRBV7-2	TGTGCCAGCAGCTTCTCCCCCCTCGGCTCTGGAAACACCATATATTTT	CASSFSPLGSGNTIYF
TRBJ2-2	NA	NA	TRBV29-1	TGCAGCGTTGAAGAGGGCCGGACGAACACCGGGGAGCTGTTTTTT	CSVEEGRTNTGELFF
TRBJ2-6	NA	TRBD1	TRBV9	TGTGCCAGCAGCGAGGACAGGGAAGGGTCTGGGGCCAACGTCCTGACTTTC	CASSEDREGSGANVLTF
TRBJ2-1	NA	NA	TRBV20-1	TGCAGTGCTAGAATCAACAATGAGCAGTTCTTC	CSARINNEQFF
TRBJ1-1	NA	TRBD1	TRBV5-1	TGCGCCAGCAGCCTAGGGACAGGGGAACGGGCTTTCTTT	CASSLGTGERAFF
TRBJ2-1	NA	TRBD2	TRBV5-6	TGTGCCAGCAGCTTGACGACTAGCGGGGGGTTTGATGAGCAGTTCTTC	CASSLTTSGGFDEQFF
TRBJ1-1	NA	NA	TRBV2	TGTGCCAGCAGTACCAGCGGGTCCGCGGTAGCTTTCTTT	CASSTSGSAVAFF
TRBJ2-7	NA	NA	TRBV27	TGTGCCAGCACCCCCCGTCAGGGTGTAAAGCAGTACTTC	CASTPRQGVKQYF
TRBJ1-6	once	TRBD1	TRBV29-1	TGCAGCGTGAGGGACAGCCTCTTGGCCCTCCACTTT	CSVRDSLLALHF
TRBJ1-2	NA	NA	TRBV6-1	TGTGCCAGCAGCCGCGGGACGGACTATGGCTACACCTTC	CASSRGTDYGYTF
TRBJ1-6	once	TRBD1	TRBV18	TGTGCCAGCTCACTACGGGGACAGGTGGCAAATTCACCCCTCCACTTT	CASSLRGQVANSPLHF
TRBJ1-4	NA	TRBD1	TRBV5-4	TGTGCCAGCAGCAGCAGGACAGGGGAGGAAAAACTGTTTTTT	CASSSRTGEEKLFF
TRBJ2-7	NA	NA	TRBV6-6	TGTGCCAGCAGTCCCTGGGCAGGTTACGAGCAGTACTTC	CASSPWAGYEQYF
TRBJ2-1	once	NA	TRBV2	TGTGCCAGCATACCCGGGGTCCCCTACAATGAGCAGTTCTTC	CASIPGVPYNEQFF
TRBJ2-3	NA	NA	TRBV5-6	TGTGCCAGCAGCTTGGCCGGGGGATTCACAGATACGCAGTATTTT	CASSLAGGFTDTQYF
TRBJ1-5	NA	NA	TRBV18	TGTGCCAGCTCACCATCGTTCGGGTTTGATCAGCCCCAGCATTTT	CASSPSFGFDQPQHF
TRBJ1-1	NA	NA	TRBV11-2	TGTGCCAGCAGCTTAGTCGCAGGGCACACTGAAGCTTTCTTT	CASSLVAGHTEAFF
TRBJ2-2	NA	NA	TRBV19	TGTGCCAGTAGACCAGGGGCCACGAACACCGGGGAGCTGTTTTTT	CASRPGATNTGELFF
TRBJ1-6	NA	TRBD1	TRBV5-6	TGTGCCAGCAGCTTGTTGCTTCGACAGGGTGATTCACCCCTCCACTTT	CASSLLLRQGDSPLHF
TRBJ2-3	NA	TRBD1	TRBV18	TGTGCCAGCTCACCCCGGGACAGGGTAACAGATACGCAGTATTTT	CASSPRDRVTDTQYF
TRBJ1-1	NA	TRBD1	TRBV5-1	TGCGCCAGCAGCGGAAAGCAGGGGGCTGGCACTGAAGCTTTCTTT	CASSGKQGAGTEAFF
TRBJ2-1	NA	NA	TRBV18	TGTGCCAGCTCACCCCTCGGTAATGATTACAATGAGCAGTTCTTC	CASSPLGNDYNEQFF
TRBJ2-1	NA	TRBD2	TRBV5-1	TGCGCCAGCAGCCCAACTAGCGGGGGATACTCCTACAATGAGCAGTTCTTC	CASSPTSGGYSYNEQFF
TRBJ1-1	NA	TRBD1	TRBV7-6	TGTGCCAGCAGCTTAGGGACAGGGGACACTGAAGCTTTCTTT	CASSLGTGDTEAFF
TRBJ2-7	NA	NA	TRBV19	TGTGCCAGTAGTACCTCCCGGGACATCAACGAGCAGTACTTC	CASSTSRDINEQYF
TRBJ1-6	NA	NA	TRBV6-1	TGTGCCAGCACGGCAGGCTCGACACCCCTCCACTTT	CASTAGSTPLHF
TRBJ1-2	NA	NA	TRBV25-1	TGTGCCAGCAGTGCAGGGGAAGGCTATGGCTACACCTTC	CASSAGEGYGYTF
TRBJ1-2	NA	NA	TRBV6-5	TGTGCCAGCAGTTACTCCCGAAACAGAAACTATGGCTACACCTTC	CASSYSRNRNYGYTF
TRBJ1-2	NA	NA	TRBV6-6	TGTGCCAGCTCTGGGGGCTGGGGCTATGGCTACACCTTC	CASSGGWGYGYTF
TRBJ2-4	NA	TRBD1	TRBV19	TGTGCCAGTAGTCCCAGGACAGGATTAGCCAAAAACATTCAGTACTTC	CASSPRTGLAKNIQYF
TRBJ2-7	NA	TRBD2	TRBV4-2	TGTGCCAGCAGCCAAGAGTCTAGCGGGGGGTGGGAGCAGTACTTC	CASSQESSGGWEQYF
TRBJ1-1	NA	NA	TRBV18	TGTGCCAGCTCAGGGGGGGAACCTGAAGCTTTCTTT	CASSGGEPEAFF